This T cell receptor beta chain is drawn from a study of blood T cell repertoires in COVID-19. The CDR3 is 13 amino acids. V was pared by 4 bases and J by 5 bases, with 11 bases between. Authors' data handling: Nucleated cell counts were estimated from reference gene primer amplification. Sequencing was performed with immunoSEQ multiplex PCR; in TCRdb, only in-frame clones are kept and a portion is missing. V, J and clone size are taken as reported in that table, and D and trimming were inferred from the DNA itself. The top ten clones hold 15% to 20% of a sample with about 36,000 clones, roughly 75% of them seen once. This clone was seen only once.

The chain recombines TRBV12-3 or TRBV12-4 with TRBJ1-1, with D unresolved. This sequence originates from a man aged 65 to 85 with acute or convalescent COVID-19. What was sequenced was peripheral blood. CDR3 coding DNA: TGTGCCAGCAGTTCGTTAGGAGGAACTGAAGCTTTCTTT. Its protein product is CASSSLGGTEAFF.